The 23 T cell receptor beta chains below come from one sample, sequenced in a study of OX40 agonist ivuxolimab in advanced cancers. Data came from immunoSEQ multiplex PCR; TCRdb stores just in-frame clones and leaves some out. The sample includes some 41,000 clones, roughly 90% of them seen just once. The sequenced sample was CD4+ or CD8+ T cells sorted from blood, obtained in a trial of the OX40 agonist ivuxolimab. Receptors originate from an adult with an advanced solid tumor such as melanoma, head and neck, liver or kidney cancer.

The chain combines TRBV4-3 with TRBJ2-3; 9 positions match TRBD2. The ends lost 0 bases at V and 0 bases at J; junction bases unmatched: 1. CDR3 length: 16 amino acids. CDR1 and CDR2 from the germline V gene are LGHNA and YSLEER. The CDR3 is CASSQDLAGSTDTQYF. CDR3 in DNA: TGCGCCAGCAGCCAAGACCTAGCGGGGAGCACAGATACGCAGTATTTT.

J is TRBJ2-2 and V is TRBV6-5; D gene unclear. The germline V and J ends were trimmed by 6 bases and 4 bases, with 9 bases remaining between them. CDR3 size: 13 residues. Per germline, CDR1 MNHEY and CDR2 SVGAGI. CDR3 DNA sequence: TGTGCCAGCAGCCCCCGAGGCACCGGGGAGCTGTTTTTT. Its translation is CASSPRGTGELFF.

This clone was seen a handful of times. This chain joins TRBV5-1 and TRBJ2-7; D may be TRBD1 (6 bases). The V and J ends lost 2 bases and 3 bases respectively, with 9 bases between them. The CDR3 is made up of 13 amino acids. Germline V gene lookup returns CDR1 SGHRS and CDR2 YFSETQ. Written as DNA, the CDR3 is TGCGCCAGCAGCTTCACAGGGAGCTACGAGCAGTACTTC. It translates to CASSFTGSYEQYF.

The DNA of the CDR3 is TGTGCCAGCAGCTTAGCTAGCGGGGGGCTCAATGAGCAGTTCTTC. Its translation: CASSLASGGLNEQFF. This chain links TRBV5-4 with TRBJ2-1; 11 bases line up with TRBD2. Looked up from germline, CDR1 is SGHNT and CDR2 is YYREEE (reference sequence). V gave up 2 bases and J gave up 6 bases; unmatched junction bases: 4. The CDR3 is made up of 15 amino acids.

The V gene is TRBV7-2, the J gene TRBJ2-4; 7 bases fit TRBD1. V lost 5 bases and J lost 6; bases outside the gene matches: 4. Germline V gene sequence: CDR1 SGHTA, CDR2 FQGNSA. The CDR3 loop spans 13 amino acids. In nucleotides, the CDR3 is TGTGCCAGCAGCCTGGGACAGATAAACATTCAGTACTTC. It encodes CASSLGQINIQYF.

The chain links TRBV19 to TRBJ1-2; D unclear. Looked up from germline, CDR1 is LNHDA and CDR2 is SQIVND (reference sequence). V dropped 9 bases and J dropped 4 bases, with 18 bases sitting between them. CDR3 length: 14 residues. For the CDR3, the DNA is TGTGCCAGCACTACAGCCCGCCTATCCTATGGCTACACCTTC. This sequence encodes CASTTARLSYGYTF.

The chain links TRBV7-3 to TRBJ1-2, with 9 bases fitting TRBD1. Germline CDR1 is SGHTA and CDR2 is FQGTGA. The CDR3 is 13 amino acids. V gave up 3 bases and J gave up 8 bases; unmatched junction bases: 4. CDR3 in DNA: TGTGCCAGCAGCTTCCGGGACAGGGAAGGCTACACCTTC. This sequence encodes CASSFRDREGYTF.

Worth noting for this clone: One end of the junction is discordant with germline, which a read error may explain. The DNA for the CDR3 is TGTGCCAGCTCACCCGAGTGGGGGACCACCCGGGAGCTGTTTTTT. It codes for CASSPEWGTTRELFF. This rearrangement joins TRBV18 to TRBJ2-2, with D perhaps being TRBD1 or TRBD2 (5 bases each). Germline-derived CDR1 and CDR2 are KGHSH and LQKENI. The CDR3 is made up of 15 amino acids. The full variable domain, its missing parts supplied by reference TRBV18 and TRBJ2-2, is NAGVMQNPRHLVRRRGQEARLRCSPMKGHSHVYWYRQLPEEGLKFMVYLQKENIIDESGMPKERFSAEFPKEGPSILRIQQVVRGDSAAYFCASSPEWGTTRELFFGEGSRLTVL.

The rearrangement uses TRBV6-6 and TRBJ1-1, with unresolved D. In germline, CDR1 is MNHNY, CDR2 SVGAGI (reference sequence). There are 12 residues in the CDR3. V gave up 2 bases and J gave up 6 bases, with 7 bases separating them. Here the CDR3 DNA reads TGTGCCAGCAGTTACGGGAGGCCTGAAGCTTTCTTT. Translating gives CASSYGRPEAFF.

The chain combines TRBV4-1 with TRBJ2-7; possible D gene TRBD2, 5 bases. Germline V gene lookup returns CDR1 MGHRA and CDR2 YSYEKL. V was clipped by 4 bases and J by 5 bases, with 18 bases between them. The CDR3 covers 15 residues. The CDR3 nucleotides are TGCGCCAGCAGCCCCCTAGGAACTAGTGTCGACGAGCAGTACTTC. This sequence encodes CASSPLGTSVDEQYF.

The J gene is TRBJ2-7, the V gene TRBV18, with TRBD1 identical over 8 bases. The CDR3 covers 14 residues. In germline, CDR1 is KGHSH, CDR2 LQKENI. V shed 6 bases, J shed 0 bases, and the junction held 4 bases outside the gene matches. The chain's CDR3 is CASSRQGNSYEQYF. In DNA, the CDR3 is TGTGCCAGCTCGCGACAGGGGAACTCCTACGAGCAGTACTTC. Based on the CDR3 plus reference TRBV18 and TRBJ2-7, the full variable domain is NAGVMQNPRHLVRRRGQEARLRCSPMKGHSHVYWYRQLPEEGLKFMVYLQKENIIDESGMPKERFSAEFPKEGPSILRIQQVVRGDSAAYFCASSRQGNSYEQYFGPGTRLTVT.

The chain recombines TRBV27 with TRBJ2-4; unclear D gene. CDR3 size: 15 residues. CDR1 MNHEY and CDR2 SMNVEV come from the germline V gene (reference sequence). Between the trimmed V and J ends, which lost 5 bases and 0 bases, there was a span of 11 bases. The CDR3 bases are TGTGCCAGCAGTCCCCACTTACTAGCCAAAAACATTCAGTACTTC. It specifies CASSPHLLAKNIQYF.

The chain joins TRBV2 to TRBJ2-3, with D possibly matching TRBD2 (6 bases). The CDR3 covers 12 residues. CDR1 SNHLY and CDR2 FYNNEI come from the germline V gene. The V and J ends lost 6 bases and 5 bases respectively, with 9 bases between them. The CDR3 bases are TGTGCCAGCAGCGAGGAGGGAGATACGCAGTATTTT. Translation: CASSEEGDTQYF.

The rearrangement uses TRBV6-5 and TRBJ2-3; a weak D match, TRBD2 (5 bases). Between the trimmed V and J ends, which lost 2 bases and 9 bases, there was a span of 21 bases. This CDR3 region has 16 residues. Germline loops: CDR1 MNHEY, CDR2 SVGAGI. CDR3 amino acids: CASSYATGSSGYTQYF. CDR3 nucleotides: TGTGCCAGCAGTTACGCTACGGGGTCCTCCGGCTACACGCAGTATTTT.

The rearrangement joins TRBV5-1 to TRBJ2-5; 7 nucleotides match TRBD1. The V gene end was trimmed by 4 bases and the J gene end by 4 bases; junction bases not matched to a gene: 10. This CDR3 region has 15 residues. Looked up from germline, CDR1 is SGHRS and CDR2 is YFSETQ. The chain's CDR3 is CASSQNSGGRETQYF. Written as DNA, the CDR3 is TGCGCCAGCAGCCAGAATTCAGGGGGACGAGAGACCCAGTACTTC.

The chain uses TRBV7-2 and TRBJ1-4; perhaps TRBD1 as D (6 bases). V lost 5 bases and J 6 bases, leaving 19 bases between the germline ends. Germline V gives CDR1 SGHTA, CDR2 FQGNSA. The CDR3 is 16 residues long. For the CDR3, the DNA is TGTGCCAGCAGCCGCTCCTCGAGGGGGACGTATGAAAAACTGTTTTTT. It translates to CASSRSSRGTYEKLFF. The variable domain in full, completed from reference TRBV7-2 and TRBJ1-4, reads GAGVSQSPSNKVTEKGKDVELRCDPISGHTALYWYRQSLGQGLEFLIYFQGNSAPDKSGLPSDRFSAERTGGSVSTLTIQRTQQEDSAVYLCASSRSSRGTYEKLFFGSGTQLSVL.

This chain links TRBV2 with TRBJ2-3, with unresolved D. The germline V gene encodes CDR1 SNHLY and CDR2 FYNNEI. The V gene lost 5 bases and the J gene lost 2 bases, with 14 bases spanning the gap. This CDR3 spans 15 amino acids. The CDR3: CASSPDRYLTDTQYF. For the CDR3, the DNA is TGTGCCAGCAGTCCCGACCGATACCTCACAGATACGCAGTATTTT.

The chain couples TRBV11-2 to TRBJ2-1, with 11 bases identical to TRBD1. V dropped 5 bases and J dropped 15; count of bases not matched to a gene: 12. The CDR3 contains 14 residues. Looked up from germline, CDR1 is SGHAT and CDR2 is FQNNGV. CDR3 nucleotides: TGTGCCAGCAGCCCGCGGACAGGGGGCGGATGGGGGTTCTTC. Amino acids: CASSPRTGGGWGFF.

The chain carries TRBV11-2 and TRBJ1-4; no clear D gene. The V gene's germline CDR1 is SGHAT and CDR2 FQNNGV. The CDR3 is 16 amino acids. Trimming pared 5 bases from V and 7 bases from J, leaving 20 bases between. The CDR3 DNA follows: TGTGCCAGCAGCCCGTGGCGTCTTGGGTTGCGTGAAAAACTGTTTTTT. Translation gives CASSPWRLGLREKLFF.

V usage is TRBV28 and J usage is TRBJ1-2, with a possible D match to TRBD1 (5 bases). Germline V gene lookup returns CDR1 MDHEN and CDR2 SYDVKM. There are 12 residues in the CDR3. Trimming took off 5 bases at V and 4 bases at J, with 8 bases between the two ends. CDR3 nucleotide sequence: TGTGCCAGCAGTCGACAGTTCTATGGCTACACCTTC. This codes for CASSRQFYGYTF.

The chain links TRBV6-6 to TRBJ2-1; D unresolved. Germline CDR1 reads MNHNY; CDR2 reads SVGAGI (reference sequence). V was trimmed by 5 bases and J by 1 base, leaving 15 bases between them. The CDR3 is made up of 16 amino acids. CDR3 amino acids: CASSQIGVGSYNEQFF. In DNA, the CDR3 is TGTGCCAGCAGTCAAATTGGGGTAGGGTCCTACAATGAGCAGTTCTTC.

The chain carries TRBV5-3 and TRBJ2-1; the match to TRBD1 covers 9 bases. TRBV5-3 is an ORF, with its function uncertain. The CDR3 extends over 14 amino acids. V gave up 4 bases and J gave up 5 bases; unmatched junction bases: 4. The CDR3 sequence is CARSPRTGDNEQFF. In nucleotides, the CDR3 is TGTGCCAGAAGCCCCCGGACAGGGGACAATGAGCAGTTCTTC.

The J gene is TRBJ1-2, the V gene TRBV7-2; possibly TRBD1 for D (6 bases). CDR1 and CDR2 (germline): SGHTA, FQGNSA. CDR3 size: 14 residues. Trimming left V 5 bases short and J 4 bases short, with 14 bases between. CDR3 amino acids: CASSPGGGGYGYTF. Written as DNA, the CDR3 is TGTGCCAGCAGCCCGGGGGGCGGGGGCTATGGCTACACCTTC.